Here is one T cell receptor (beta chain) with its context. Its specific antigen is unknown. Base quality data are lacking; no much larger clone is found one base away. The sample comes from a study of blood T cell repertoires in COVID-19 (dated by TCRdb to the early 2020s). Describing the broader study: Samples from collaborators originated in the United States, Italy and Spain and spanned both the acute and convalescent phases of COVID-19. Where HLA class I and class II types were available, the types were taken from metadata supplied by the sample provider, not from assay-based typing. Subjects who had been exposed to COVID-19, were actively infected with it, or had recovered from it provided the deeply sampled blood TCRbeta repertoires that made up the dataset. The samples were drawn from the first 160 participants of the ongoing ImmuneRACE study and from 1,254 subjects provided by 6 global collaborators. The material from the prospective study consisted of cDNA or gDNA derived from T cells, B-cell-depleted T cells, or PBMCs. The sample metadata nearly always contained a de-identified subject ID, COVID-19 status, age in years and sex. A freely available public database, intended as a resource for researchers studying the immune response to SARS-CoV-2, is where the repertoires were released. Study-wide findings and limitations: Clinical and demographic metadata were provided uncurated, with the amount varying by source and participant.

Collaborating institutions collected whole blood in K2EDTA tubes following their own protocols. Collaborator samples were shipped for TCRbeta analysis as frozen whole blood, isolated PBMCs, or DNA extracted from either sample type. TCRbeta CDR3 regions were amplified from genomic DNA by means of the immunoSEQ Assay, a bias-controlled multiplex PCR. The paper's data handling went like this. Nucleated cell counts per sample were estimated from amplification of reference gene primers within the assay. Sequence reads were collapsed and filtered to measure the absolute abundance of every unique TCRbeta CDR3 rearrangement. For each sample, productive Simpson clonality was calculated as the square root of Simpson's diversity index over productive rearrangements. The clones in this table, taken by TCRdb from immuneACCESS, are in-frame only. Not every clone is retained; where verified, under half of the shortfall comes from an unresolved V gene, and the cause of the rest is unknown. From that table come the V and J calls and clone size; the DNA was used to work out D and trimming. This sample holds tens of thousands of clones; about 85% were observed only once. The ten largest clones take up under 3.5% of the sample.

V is clipped by 10 bases and J by 7 bases, and the sequence between their germline boundaries is 25 bases long. CDR1 and CDR2 were assigned from the germline V gene as MDHEN and SYDVKM. The CDR3 starts with the cysteine, ends with the phenylalanine, and has 15 residues. Only the CDR3 part of the read is kept: 45 bases, read in frame from the first base. The TCR comes from a man aged 45 to 65 with acute or convalescent COVID-19. Sample: peripheral blood. The sequence links TRBV28 to TRBJ1-2; the best D guess is TRBD1, with 6 bases matching. The CDR3 region reads CAIARGQLLEGGYTF. In nucleotides, the sequence is TGTGCCATCGCCCGCGGACAGCTACTTGAGGGTGGCTACACCTTC.